This T cell receptor (beta chain) derives from a study of cytomegalovirus exposure and HLA in healthy donors. Study-wide background: Early release data held roughly 90 million unique TCRs from HLA-typed donors.

Regarding donors, all were healthy bone marrow donors. Remarks on this clone: Its antigen is undetermined.

13 Jbeta primers and 60 Vbeta primers were used for the PCR. This table comes from immunoSEQ multiplex PCR, and its TCRdb copy is limited to in-frame clones, with some not included. The table shows 150,000 to 200,000 clones, with about 75% occurring only once. Overall study results and limits: In vitro data verified a few CMV-associated chains as specific for CMV antigens.

J gave up 5 bases and V 5 bases, and 10 bases lay outside the gene matches. The CDR3 covers 17 residues. Germline V lookup: CDR1 SGHTA, CDR2 FQGNSA. What was sequenced was PBMCs. The receptor was derived from a woman aged 45-60 years in good health and CMV-seropositive. The chain couples TRBV7-2 to TRBJ2-5; 14 nucleotides line up with TRBD2. CDR3 sequence (DNA): TGTGCCAGCAGCAGAGGCCGGACTAGCGGGGGGTATGAGACCCAGTACTTC. The encoded protein is CASSRGRTSGGYETQYF.